This TCR beta chain was recovered during a study of blood T cell repertoires in COVID-19. Background on the study: T cells, B-cell-depleted T cells, or PBMCs provided the cDNA or gDNA that served as material.

Cohort placement rested on clinical history that participants reported themselves. This CDR3 has 15 residues. The ends lost 4 bases at V and 4 bases at J; junction bases unmatched: 8. Germline V gives CDR1 MNHNY, CDR2 SVGAGI (reference sequence). Using immunoSEQ multiplex PCR, the repertoire was profiled, and TCRdb retains in-frame clones only, with some absent. Of about 240,000 clones in the sample, roughly 86% were seen once. Sequences were obtained from PBMCs or T cells enriched from blood (not recorded which). The receptor was isolated from a woman in her thirties or forties with acute COVID-19. The rearrangement joins TRBV6-6 to TRBJ1-1, with 8 bases matching TRBD1. This chain's CDR3 is CASSSADRAGTEAFF. In DNA form, the CDR3 reads TGTGCCAGCAGTTCCGCGGACAGGGCCGGCACTGAAGCTTTCTTT.